This entry concerns a single T cell receptor beta chain. Its antigen remains unknown. The CDR3 covers 13 residues. V was trimmed by 4 bases and J by 8 bases, leaving 15 bases between them. Germline lookup yields CDR1 SGDLS and CDR2 YYNGEE. This entry comes from a study of T cell responses to AZD1222 COVID-19 vaccine. Background on the study: Analysis merged second doses at about 4 or about 12 weeks.

The data were produced by immunoSEQ multiplex PCR, yet TCRdb's version contains in-frame clones alone and is incomplete. The sample lists some 200,000 clones, roughly 93% occurring once. General study points: Unmutated variant regions are reportedly targeted by nearly half of spike-specific TCRs. Receipt of two AZD1222 doses was followed by a rise in Spike-specific TCR breadth and depth. White British donors predominated, females outnumbered males, and clonal diversity was possibly underestimated.

The source is an adult in good health. Sequencing used peripheral blood, obtained on day 0 of AZD1222 vaccination. This rearrangement joins TRBV9 to TRBJ1-2; the D gene is possibly TRBD1 (5 bases). The CDR3 DNA reads TGTGCCAGCAGCCTACTCAGGGAGGGCGGCTACACCTTC. Its protein product is CASSLLREGGYTF.